This is a list of T cell receptor beta chains from one sample in a study of identical twins. TCRdb ran MiXCR on the 5' RACE reads and lists one entry per CDR3 protein. The table shows fewer than 650,000 distinct CDR3 sequences, with roughly 9.5% occurring only once. This sample was shared with a second study, whose subject was yellow fever vaccine responses in identical twins.

The specimen was PBMCs. Receptor source: a woman aged 18-29 years in good health. Both conserved end residues are part of each CDR3. Fields, in order: V gene, J gene, D gene, clone size, CDR3 protein, CDR3 DNA. The D gene is left open where the match is weak. Rows give clone size only sometimes, using once, few, many, or a class for an expanded clone.

TRBV7-9	TRBJ2-1	TRBD2	NA	CASSLMSSGIYNEQFF	TGTGCCAGCAGCTTAATGAGTAGCGGGATATACAATGAGCAGTTCTTC
TRBV20-1	TRBJ2-3	NA	NA	CSGTVPYTDTQYF	TGCAGTGGGACAGTTCCTTACACAGATACGCAGTATTTT
TRBV3-1	TRBJ1-4	NA	NA	CASSQGNNEKLFF	TGTGCCAGCAGCCAAGGCAATAATGAAAAACTGTTTTTT
TRBV15	TRBJ2-3	TRBD2	many	CATSASGSPSTDTQYF	TGTGCCACCAGCGCTAGCGGGAGCCCAAGCACAGATACGCAGTATTTT
TRBV5-5	TRBJ1-6	TRBD1	many	CASSVGWGQGAFNSPLHF	TGTGCCAGCAGTGTTGGATGGGGCCAGGGGGCCTTTAATTCACCCCTCCACTTT
TRBV19	TRBJ2-1	NA	few	CASSMGVLQYYNEQFF	TGTGCCAGTAGTATGGGGGTCCTACAATATTACAATGAGCAGTTCTTC
TRBV7-6	TRBJ2-7	NA	NA	CASSLNPGPGYEQYF	TGTGCCAGCAGCTTGAATCCGGGACCTGGCTACGAGCAGTACTTC
TRBV28	TRBJ1-2	TRBD1	many	CASSLGDRVNYGYTF	TGTGCCAGCAGTTTAGGGGACAGGGTTAACTATGGCTACACCTTC
TRBV6-4	TRBJ2-3	NA	once	CASSDGERGLTDTQYF	TGTGCCAGCAGTGACGGGGAGAGGGGATTGACAGATACGCAGTATTTT
TRBV21-1	TRBJ2-5	NA	NA	CASSKGPSGSWETQYF	TGTGCCAGCAGCAAAGGGCCTAGCGGGAGTTGGGAGACCCAGTACTTC
TRBV4-3	TRBJ2-1	TRBD2	many	CASSQDPAGASDEQFF	TGCGCCAGCAGCCAAGATCCAGCGGGGGCATCCGATGAGCAGTTCTTC
TRBV20-1	TRBJ1-1	NA	few	CSARQRGLREAFF	TGCAGTGCTAGGCAACGGGGTCTTCGCGAAGCTTTCTTT
TRBV7-2	TRBJ2-1	NA	many	CASSAIHKGGQFF	TGTGCCAGCAGCGCAATACACAAGGGAGGACAGTTCTTC
TRBV10-3	TRBJ2-1	TRBD2	few	CAISPAGTSGAVEQFF	TGTGCCATCAGTCCGGCCGGGACTAGCGGGGCGGTTGAGCAGTTCTTC
TRBV29-1	TRBJ2-7	NA	few	CSVGGVSSYEQYF	TGCAGCGTTGGAGGGGTAAGCTCCTACGAGCAGTACTTC
TRBV19	TRBJ2-6	NA	few	CASRHTLGAYSGANVLTF	TGTGCCAGTCGACATACCCTTGGCGCCTACTCTGGGGCCAACGTCCTGACTTTC
TRBV7-9	TRBJ2-5	NA	NA	CASSLGTTRAQETQYF	TGTGCCAGCAGCTTGGGGACAACGCGGGCCCAAGAGACCCAGTACTTC
TRBV7-2	TRBJ2-3	NA	many	CASRVVDTQYF	TGTGCCAGCAGGGTGGTAGATACGCAGTATTTT
TRBV30	TRBJ2-1	TRBD1	once	CAWTKRDRAYNEQFF	TGTGCCTGGACGAAGAGGGACAGGGCATACAATGAGCAGTTCTTC
TRBV6-1	TRBJ2-4	NA	many	CASSLDVHKNIQYF	TGTGCCAGCAGCCTGGACGTACACAAAAACATTCAGTACTTC
TRBV7-2	TRBJ2-3	TRBD2	few	CASSSLAGAITDTQYF	TGTGCCAGCAGCTCACTAGCGGGGGCAATCACAGATACGCAGTATTTT
TRBV12-3/TRBV12-4	TRBJ1-2	NA	many	CASSHQGLYGYTF	TGTGCCAGCAGCCATCAGGGACTCTATGGCTACACCTTC
TRBV29-1	TRBJ2-7	TRBD1	NA	CSAMDRAYEQYF	TGCAGCGCCATGGACAGGGCCTACGAGCAGTACTTC
TRBV29-1	TRBJ2-1	TRBD2	many	CSGTRYNEQFF	TGCAGCGGGACTAGGTACAATGAGCAGTTCTTC
TRBV27	TRBJ2-7	TRBD2	NA	CASSSYTSGGEQYF	TGTGCCAGCAGTTCCTATACTAGCGGGGGAGAGCAGTACTTC
TRBV29-1	TRBJ2-5	NA	few	CSVEDPQPGHYQETQYF	TGCAGCGTTGAAGATCCTCAACCCGGACACTACCAAGAGACCCAGTACTTC
TRBV14	TRBJ2-1	TRBD2	few	CASSRLADTYNEQFF	TGTGCCAGCAGTCGTCTAGCGGACACCTACAATGAGCAGTTCTTC
TRBV28	TRBJ2-5	TRBD2	many	CASSLLLAGDPILQETQYF	TGTGCCAGCAGTTTATTGCTAGCGGGAGACCCCATCCTCCAAGAGACCCAGTACTTC
TRBV2	TRBJ1-5	NA	NA	CASNTGGAGNQPQHF	TGTGCCAGCAACACCGGGGGGGCGGGCAATCAGCCCCAGCATTTT
TRBV29-1	TRBJ2-7	TRBD2	NA	CSVETWVAGSYEQYF	TGCAGCGTCGAGACGTGGGTAGCGGGTAGCTACGAGCAGTACTTC
TRBV12-3/TRBV12-4	TRBJ2-1	NA	few	CASSFLTHEQFF	TGTGCCAGCAGTTTTTTGACACATGAGCAGTTCTTC
TRBV11-2	TRBJ2-1	NA	few	CASSLELAGAAYNEQFF	TGTGCCAGCAGCTTAGAACTGGCGGGGGCCGCCTACAATGAGCAGTTCTTC
TRBV4-2	TRBJ2-3	TRBD2	many	CASSQEPGGGVSDTQYF	TGTGCCAGCAGCCAAGAACCGGGCGGGGGGGTGTCAGATACGCAGTATTTT
TRBV12-3/TRBV12-4	TRBJ1-1	NA	few	CASSLAGSRGPEAFF	TGTGCCAGCAGTTTAGCGGGTAGCAGGGGACCTGAAGCTTTCTTT
TRBV6-1	TRBJ2-5	NA	NA	CASSISRGFYETQYF	TGTGCCAGCTCCATAAGCAGGGGATTTTATGAGACCCAGTACTTC
TRBV10-2	TRBJ2-5	TRBD2	few	CASSSGLAGVVGETQYF	TGCGCCAGCAGTTCCGGACTAGCGGGAGTTGTAGGGGAGACCCAGTACTTC
TRBV5-1	TRBJ2-7	TRBD2	few	CASSDRLADSYEQYF	TGCGCCAGCAGCGACCGACTAGCGGACTCCTACGAGCAGTACTTC
TRBV2	TRBJ1-5	TRBD1	NA	CASTEGGRRSNQPQHF	TGTGCCAGCACCGAAGGGGGCAGGCGTAGCAATCAGCCCCAGCATTTT
TRBV5-5	TRBJ2-7	NA	NA	CASSLEGVPGEQYF	TGTGCCAGCAGCTTGGAAGGGGTCCCTGGCGAGCAGTACTTC
TRBV29-1	TRBJ2-3	NA	many	CSVKPTGAGVTDTQYF	TGCAGCGTTAAACCAACCGGAGCCGGGGTTACAGATACGCAGTATTTT
TRBV6-1	TRBJ1-2	TRBD1	many	CASKDRAAYGYTF	TGTGCCAGCAAGGACAGGGCCGCCTATGGCTACACCTTC
TRBV14	TRBJ1-1	TRBD1	NA	CASSRTGVAEAFF	TGTGCCAGCAGCCGAACAGGGGTGGCTGAAGCTTTCTTT
TRBV5-6	TRBJ2-3	NA	few	CASSSRDPPDTQYF	TGTGCCAGCAGCTCCAGGGACCCCCCAGATACGCAGTATTTT
TRBV4-3	TRBJ2-7	NA	NA	CASSRNTGTPLYEQYF	TGCGCCAGCAGCCGAAACACCGGGACACCACTCTACGAGCAGTACTTC
TRBV7-2	TRBJ2-7	NA	NA	CASSPTGNYYEQYF	TGTGCCAGCAGCCCCACAGGGAATTACTACGAGCAGTACTTC
TRBV7-4	TRBJ2-5	NA	few	CASSLHVRGGETQYF	TGTGCCAGCAGTCTACACGTGAGGGGCGGGGAGACCCAGTACTTC
TRBV6-2/TRBV6-3	TRBJ2-7	NA	NA	CASGTRASYEQYF	TGTGCCAGCGGTACTCGAGCCTCCTACGAGCAGTACTTC
TRBV5-1	TRBJ1-2	NA	many	CASSLVGVPGGYGYTF	TGCGCCAGCAGCTTGGTGGGGGTTCCAGGCGGCTATGGCTACACCTTC
TRBV11-2	TRBJ2-1	NA	NA	CASSLSEVGGSYNEQFF	TGTGCCAGCAGCTTAAGCGAGGTTGGCGGCTCCTACAATGAGCAGTTCTTC
TRBV5-1	TRBJ2-5	NA	few	CASSFDRETQYF	TGCGCCAGCAGCTTCGATCGAGAGACCCAGTACTTC
TRBV4-2	TRBJ2-1	NA	many	CASSQQLQGPQVF	TGTGCCAGCAGCCAACAATTGCAGGGACCGCAAGTCTTC